A few counts support the clone carrying this T cell receptor beta chain. TCRdb processed the PCR reads anew with MiXCR; each CDR3 protein has one entry. The profile shows some 580,000 distinct CDR3 sequences, 25% of them singletons. Sorting selected naive CD8 T cells with a CD8+CD4-CCR7+CD45RA+ phenotype. The entry originates in a study of molecular identifiers for immune sequencing clone quantification. The TCR was taken from a human donor in good health. Some libraries in this study had Jurkat cell RNA spiked in. The material sequenced was naive CD8+ T cells from blood, with Jurkat cell RNA spiked in. Subset here: FACS-sorted CD8+CD4-CCR7+CD45RA+ naive T cells.

CDR3 in DNA: TGTGCCAGCACTTTCCGGACAGCCTGGACTAGCGGAACGACGGGCTCCTACAATGAGCAGTTCTTC. Its translation is CASTFRTAWTSGTTGSYNEQFF. The chain has TRBV7-8 and TRBJ2-1; 10 nucleotides match TRBD2. Trimming at V came to 7 bases and at J to 0 bases, leaving 24 bases not matched to a gene. CDR3 length: 22 residues. The germline gives CDR1 SGHVS, CDR2 FQNEAQ.